This T cell receptor beta chain was identified during a study of blood T cell repertoires in COVID-19. V was pared by 4 bases and J by 7 bases, with 7 bases between. CDR3 length equals 11 residues. Looked up from germline, CDR1 is SGHVS and CDR2 is FNYEAQ. Assay used: immunoSEQ multiplex PCR; TCRdb lists only in-frame clones, some missing. The sample lists a few hundred thousand clones; around 85% were seen once. The source of this sequence is a woman aged 18 to 35 with acute or convalescent COVID-19. The specimen sequenced was peripheral blood. This rearrangement joins TRBV7-6 to TRBJ2-5; no clear D gene. The CDR3 reads CASSSPGTQYF. As DNA, the CDR3 is TGTGCCAGCAGCTCCCCGGGGACCCAGTACTTC.